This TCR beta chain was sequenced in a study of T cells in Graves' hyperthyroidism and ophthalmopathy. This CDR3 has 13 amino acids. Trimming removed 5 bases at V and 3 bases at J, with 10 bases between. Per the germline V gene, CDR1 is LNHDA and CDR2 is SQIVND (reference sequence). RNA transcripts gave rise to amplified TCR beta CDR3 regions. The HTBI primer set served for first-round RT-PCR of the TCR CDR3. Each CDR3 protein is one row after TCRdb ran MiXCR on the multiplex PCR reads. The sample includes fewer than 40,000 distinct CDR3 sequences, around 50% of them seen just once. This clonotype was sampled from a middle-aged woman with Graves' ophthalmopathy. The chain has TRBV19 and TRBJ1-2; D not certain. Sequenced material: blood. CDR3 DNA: TGTGCCAGTAGTGTCGGGCCGGACTATGGCTACACCTTC. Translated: CASSVGPDYGYTF.